The 5 T cell receptor beta chains presented below share a single source sample, sequenced in a study of cytomegalovirus exposure and HLA in healthy donors (dated by TCRdb to the late 2010s). The receptor library was made with the immunoSEQ multiplex PCR assay. The multiplex PCR relied on a mix of 60 forward primers for TCR Vbeta segments and 13 reverse primers for TCR Jbeta segments. This immuneACCESS table, as held by TCRdb, lists in-frame sequences with V and J called but not all clones. Of the missing ones, under half trace to an unresolved V gene in checked studies; the others have no known cause. In all, the sample holds about 150,000 clones, and 65% to 70% of those were seen once. About 1.5% of the sample comes from the top ten. Material for sequencing was PBMCs. The receptors come from a human donor in good health.

This clone appeared once. This sequence joins TRBV4-3 and TRBJ2-3; weak D call: TRBD2 (6 bases). The CDR3 runs 21 residues. CDR1 and CDR2 from the germline V gene are LGHNA and YSLEER. V was cut by 1 base and J by 0 bases, with 26 bases left in between. The CDR3 DNA reads as TGCGCCAGCAGCCAAGGATTCGGGACTCCCCCTGTTTACACTAGCACAGATACGCAGTATTTT. This encodes CASSQGFGTPPVYTSTDTQYF.

This sequence joins TRBV6-5 and TRBJ2-7; unclear D gene. V gave up 6 bases and J gave up 4 bases, with 10 bases separating them. The CDR3 totals 12 residues. In germline, CDR1 is MNHEY, CDR2 SVGAGI. For the CDR3, the DNA is TGTGCCAGCAGCCCCCGAACTTACGAGCAGTACTTC. Encoded protein: CASSPRTYEQYF.

The chain links TRBV9 to TRBJ2-3, with TRBD2 matching over 12 bases. This CDR3 contains 16 residues. J gave up 3 bases and V 3 bases, and 5 bases lay outside the gene matches. Germline CDR1 reads SGDLS; CDR2 reads YYNGEE. The CDR3 DNA sequence: TGTGCCAGCAGCGGAGGGACTAGCGGGCGTACAGATACGCAGTATTTT. Translating it yields CASSGGTSGRTDTQYF.

The chain recombines TRBV4-1 with TRBJ2-4; D may be TRBD2 (5 bases). This CDR3 is 17 amino acids long. In germline, CDR1 is MGHRA, CDR2 YSYEKL. V lost 1 base and J lost 6, with 19 bases in between. The CDR3 DNA reads as TGCGCCAGCAGCCAAGTACCGACTAAATCCCCTCTAAACATTCAGTACTTC. It yields the protein CASSQVPTKSPLNIQYF.

The rearrangement uses TRBV7-2 and TRBJ2-3; 12 nucleotides match TRBD2. Germline V gives CDR1 SGHTA, CDR2 FQGNSA. J was trimmed by 0 bases and V by 5 bases; bases with no gene match: 6. The CDR3 is made up of 17 amino acids. The CDR3 coding sequence is TGTGCCAGCAGCCGCGGGACTAGCGGGCCAAGCACAGATACGCAGTATTTT. Translation: CASSRGTSGPSTDTQYF. Full variable domain (rest looked up from reference TRBV7-2 and TRBJ2-3): GAGVSQSPSNKVTEKGKDVELRCDPISGHTALYWYRQSLGQGLEFLIYFQGNSAPDKSGLPSDRFSAERTGGSVSTLTIQRTQQEDSAVYLCASSRGTSGPSTDTQYFGPGTRLTVL.